The following is a T cell receptor beta chain sequence with its context. There are many counts of this clonotype. The antigen it recognizes is unknown. Base qualities are not provided; no much larger clone lies one nucleotide away. A patient counted as having stable Graves' hyperthyroidism if no progression to ophthalmopathy occurred over 18 months of follow-up. The hyperthyroidism patients were between 18 and 65 years old and newly diagnosed, with a disease duration of less than 2 months. Any patient with an uncontrolled infection, another autoimmune disease, pregnancy or lactation was excluded. Diagnoses relied on clinical symptoms, serum thyroxine and TRAb, thyroid ultrasound and orbital computed tomography. PBMCs were separated from approximately 9.9 ml of fresh peripheral blood using Ficoll-Paque density gradient centrifugation. Trizol reagent was used to extract total RNA, and RNA quality was then checked on an Agilent 2100 Bioanalyzer.

The sample originates from a study of T cells in Graves' hyperthyroidism and ophthalmopathy (dated by TCRdb to the late 2010s). Context from the whole study: Peripheral blood was collected at initial diagnosis, before any treatment. To identify TCR V-J signatures that set the groups apart, the researchers used a discovery cohort of about a hundred patients, made up of 40 to 45 with Graves' ophthalmopathy and approximately 57 with stable Graves' hyperthyroidism. Following sampling, methimazole starting at 30 mg daily was given to hyperthyroidism patients, and high-dose intravenous methylprednisolone was given to ophthalmopathy patients. The paper describes TCR Vbeta CDR3 sequencing of 120 to 150 peripheral blood samples, made up of some 40 ophthalmopathy patients, 70 to 75 hyperthyroidism patients and 17 progressor patients. Whether ophthalmopathy could be predicted prospectively was tested in an independent validation cohort made up of roughly 19 hyperthyroidism patients plus 17 patients who later progressed to ophthalmopathy. The approximately 90 discovery patients were divided at random into training and test sets in a 7:3 ratio. In more than 5 Graves' hyperthyroidism patients, the study also compared T-cell repertoires from thyroid tissue with T-cell repertoires from blood.

TCR beta CDR3 regions were amplified from RNA transcripts. The first round of RT-PCR for the TCR CDR3 was performed with the HTBI primer set and the Qiagen OneStep RT-PCR kit. A second multiplex PCR round built the libraries, followed by size selection and purification. The libraries were sequenced on an Illumina HiSeq2000 using paired-end 100 bp reads. The source study handled its data this way. Raw data were processed with SOAPnuke, discarding reads with adapters, uncalled bases, mean Phred below 15, or no exact constant-primer or identifier match. High-quality paired reads were merged using COPE v1.2.5, and each unique nucleotide sequence was defined as a clonotype. MiTCR v1.1 was used to align clonotypes to the IMGT TRBV, TRBD and TRBJ reference segments. Analysis was restricted to V-J combinations with a frequency above 0.0001, which covered roughly 99% of repertoires. The TCS score was defined as F50 (clonal expansion) divided by E x V (chaos), with BLOSUM62-based TCRdist calculated between CDR3 peptides within each V-J. Welch's t-statistics and random forest reduced several hundred V-J features to around 14, which were used in a naive Bayes classifier (R e1071). In-frame beta chains were kept once TCRdb had trimmed the public reads at Q25 with fastp and called clones with MiXCR. Here each entry gathers all rows of one CDR3 protein and keeps the most common genes and DNA. These V and J calls are TCRdb output, not the study's own analysis. The sample records about 400,000 distinct CDR3 sequences, roughly 13% of which are singletons. Jointly, the top ten make up 9.2% of the sample.

On the study overall, not on this receptor specifically: In validation, progression to ophthalmopathy was predicted by the model with nearly 71% sensitivity and 72% to 85% specificity, a median of 6.5 months before onset. Sample size was not statistically predetermined, and blinding of investigators to group allocation was not performed. In cross-validation, a model built on a 13 V-J signature told ophthalmopathy apart from stable hyperthyroidism with just under 90% sensitivity and approximately 81% specificity, and in testing the same model reached 80%/75%. Most expanded thyroid clonotypes (frequency above 0.001) were also detected in blood, a finding suggesting that blood repertoires may reflect thyroid immune responses.

Taken from cysteine to phenylalanine, the CDR3 has 13 residues. Only the CDR3 region is kept as DNA, spanning 39 bases read in frame from base 1. V and J are truncated by 4 bases and 7 bases respectively, leaving an intervening sequence of 13 bases. For CDR1 and CDR2, the germline V gene (reference sequence) lists MNHEY and SMNVEV. Sequencing was performed on blood. The chain is assembled from TRBV27 and TRBJ1-1; the D gene is perhaps TRBD1, from 6 matching bases. The sequence was obtained from a woman aged 18 to 35 with Graves' hyperthyroidism. The CDR3 reads CASSWVLGGEAFF. The DNA sequence is TGTGCCAGCAGTTGGGTTCTAGGGGGTGAAGCTTTCTTT.